This T cell receptor beta chain comes out of a study of T cell changes during pregnancy in multiple sclerosis. This table comes from immunoSEQ multiplex PCR, and its TCRdb copy is limited to in-frame clones, with some not included. The data hold 30,000 to 40,000 clones, with around 90% observed a single time. CDR3 length equals 15 residues. Trimming took 0 bases from V and 9 from J; bases not matched to a gene: 8. Germline assignment: CDR1 MNHEY and CDR2 SVGAGI. This receptor was taken from a female donor with multiple sclerosis, enrolled in a pregnancy study. This sequence joins TRBV6-5 and TRBJ1-2, with 9 positions matching TRBD1. The sample in question was CD4+ T cells from peripheral blood mononuclear cells, obtained in the second trimester of pregnancy. The DNA for the CDR3 is TGTGCCAGCAGTTACTCTCAACAGGGGGCTAACAGCTACACCTTC. Its translation: CASSYSQQGANSYTF.